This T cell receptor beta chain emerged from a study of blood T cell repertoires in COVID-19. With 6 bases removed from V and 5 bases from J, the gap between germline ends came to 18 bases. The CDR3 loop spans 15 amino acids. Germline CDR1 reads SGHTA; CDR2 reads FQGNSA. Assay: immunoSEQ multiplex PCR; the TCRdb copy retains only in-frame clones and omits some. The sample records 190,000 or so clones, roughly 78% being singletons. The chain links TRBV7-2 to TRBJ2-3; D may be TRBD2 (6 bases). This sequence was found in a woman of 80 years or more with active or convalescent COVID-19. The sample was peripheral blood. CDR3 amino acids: CASRSSFGGEDTQYF. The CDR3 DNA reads TGTGCCAGCAGAAGTAGTTTCGGGGGTGAAGATACGCAGTATTTT.